This entry concerns a single T cell receptor beta chain. Its antigen remains unknown. At one boundary the junction diverges from the germline segment, which might be a read error. Germline V gives CDR1 LGHNA, CDR2 YSLEER. This CDR3 contains 14 residues. These data are taken from a study of blood T cells in healthy people across ages. Study-level findings and limits: While age rose, TCR beta diversity per million T cells dropped in a roughly linear way. In long-lived donors, naive CD4+ cell counts and diversity exceeded those of aged donors.

Samples each had at least 6 micrograms of total RNA extracted. A second about 7 to 11 cycle PCR used barcoded and J-beta primers. TCRdb independently ran MiXCR on the 5' RACE reads; one entry per CDR3 protein. The sample shows 1.5 million to 2 million distinct CDR3 sequences, approximately 50% of them seen only once. The sample taken for sequencing was blood. This TCR came from a woman aged 40 to 50 in good health. The chain couples TRBV4-3 to TRBJ2-5; maybe TRBD1 (5 bases). The CDR3 nucleotides are TGCGACAGCAGCCAGGGTGTCAACCAAGAGACCCAGTACTTC. It yields the protein CDSSQGVNQETQYF.